This T cell receptor beta chain was identified in a study of technical replicates of blood from several donors. TCRdb's table, derived via immunoSEQ multiplex PCR, lists solely in-frame clones and lacks some. The sample gives about 94,000 clones, around 95% of which show up once; around 0.21% is in the top ten. The CDR3 loop spans 12 amino acids. Germline-derived CDR1 and CDR2 are SGHDT and YYEEEE. Trimming took 0 bases from V and 16 from J, leaving 13 bases between them. The sample taken for sequencing was T cells isolated from PBMCs. The chain carries TRBV5-6 and TRBJ1-4; D not resolved. This TCR was recovered from a human donor in good health. CDR3: CASSLAAGMPFF. The CDR3 DNA sequence: TGTGCCAGCAGCTTGGCCGCGGGAATGCCGTTTTTT.